This TCR beta chain was sequenced during a study of blood T cell repertoires in COVID-19. Across the whole study: The study drew acute and convalescent COVID-19 samples from the United States, Italy and Spain. PBMCs, B-cell-depleted T cells, or T cells provided the cDNA or gDNA that made up the material.

In the authors' methods: For nucleated cells, counts were estimated from reference gene primer amplification. TCRdb's copy holds only in-frame clones and misses some; the assay was immunoSEQ multiplex PCR. The V and J calls and clone size were taken over from that table, and D and trimming were inferred from the DNA. This sample has about 400,000 clones, with 86% found just once. The trim removed 2 bases at V and 2 bases at J, leaving 2 bases unmatched. The CDR3 covers 14 residues. Germline V gene sequence: CDR1 SGHDT, CDR2 YYEEEE. The sequencing input was peripheral blood. This chain uses TRBV5-6 with TRBJ2-7; 9 nucleotides line up with TRBD2. The sequence derives from a woman in her 30s with active or convalescent COVID-19. The CDR3, as DNA: TGTGCCAGCAGCTTAGCGGGGGGCACCTACGAGCAGTACTTC. As protein: CASSLAGGTYEQYF.